This T cell receptor (beta chain) was sequenced during a study of CD8+ T cells in alopecia areata. Reverse transcription of extracted RNA yielded cDNA, which provided the sequencing template. Repertoires were generated with immunoSEQ multiplex PCR, while TCRdb's copy carries only in-frame clones and drops some. The data contain approximately 59,000 clones, approximately 45% of them singletons. This clone was found a few times. The length of the CDR3 is 15 residues. Germline CDR1 and CDR2: SGHVS and FNYEAQ. Trimming took 1 base from V and 6 from J; bases not matched to a gene: 8. This sequence joins TRBV7-6 and TRBJ2-5; 7 bases line up with TRBD1. This receptor was identified in a human donor with alopecia areata. Sequenced here: CD8+ T cells sorted from blood, sampled at week 0. The CDR3 DNA is TGTGCCAGCAGCTTAGGAGAGACAGGGATAAAGACCCAGTACTTC. Protein sequence: CASSLGETGIKTQYF.